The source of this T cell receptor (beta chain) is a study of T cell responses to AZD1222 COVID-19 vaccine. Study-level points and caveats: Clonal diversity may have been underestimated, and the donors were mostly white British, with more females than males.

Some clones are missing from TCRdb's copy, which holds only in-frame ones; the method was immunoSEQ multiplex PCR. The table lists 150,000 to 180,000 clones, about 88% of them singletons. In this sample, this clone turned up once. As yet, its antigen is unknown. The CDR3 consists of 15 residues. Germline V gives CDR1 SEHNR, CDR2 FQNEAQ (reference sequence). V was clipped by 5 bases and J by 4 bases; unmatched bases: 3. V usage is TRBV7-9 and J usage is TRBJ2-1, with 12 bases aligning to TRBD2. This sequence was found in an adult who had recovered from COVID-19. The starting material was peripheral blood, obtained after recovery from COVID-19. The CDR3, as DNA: TGTGCCAGCAGCCGTACTAGCGGGGGGTACAATGAGCAGTTCTTC. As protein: CASSRTSGGYNEQFF. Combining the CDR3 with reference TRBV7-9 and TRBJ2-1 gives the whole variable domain DTGVSQNPRHKITKRGQNVTFRCDPISEHNRLYWYRQTLGQGPEFLTYFQNEAQLEKSRLLSDRFSAERPKGSFSTLEIQRTEQGDSAMYLCASSRTSGGYNEQFFGPGTRLTVL.